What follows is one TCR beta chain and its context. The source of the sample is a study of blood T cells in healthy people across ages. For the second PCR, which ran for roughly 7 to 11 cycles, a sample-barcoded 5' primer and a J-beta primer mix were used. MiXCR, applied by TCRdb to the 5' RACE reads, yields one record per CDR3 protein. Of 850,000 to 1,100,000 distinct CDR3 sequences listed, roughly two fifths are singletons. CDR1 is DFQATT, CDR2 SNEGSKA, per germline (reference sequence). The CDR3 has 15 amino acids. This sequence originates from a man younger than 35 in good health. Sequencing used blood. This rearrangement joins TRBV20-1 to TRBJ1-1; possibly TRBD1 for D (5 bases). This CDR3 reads CSALSRVRRGTEAFF. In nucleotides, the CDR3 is TGCAGCGCCCTTTCCAGGGTTCGGAGAGGGACTGAAGCTTTCTTT.